This T cell receptor beta chain emerged from a study of blood T cell repertoires in COVID-19. Overall study context: The study drew acute and convalescent COVID-19 samples from the United States, Italy and Spain.

The CDR3 contains 14 residues. In germline, CDR1 is SGDLS, CDR2 YYNGEE. The V and J ends lost 5 bases and 5 bases respectively, with 16 bases between them. The data were produced by immunoSEQ multiplex PCR, yet TCRdb's version contains in-frame clones alone and is incomplete. The sample has approximately 250,000 clones, about 89% seen once. Sequencing used peripheral blood. The chain carries TRBV9 and TRBJ1-1; D remains ambiguous. The receptor was derived from a woman between 55 and 75 years old who had recovered from COVID-19. The CDR3 DNA reads as TGTGCCAGCAGTGCCGGGATGGGGAAAACTGAAGCTTTCTTT. Residues: CASSAGMGKTEAFF.